These 18 T cell receptor beta chains share one sample of origin, sequenced in a study of PD-1 blockade in classical Hodgkin lymphoma. Assay: immunoSEQ multiplex PCR; the TCRdb copy retains only in-frame clones and omits some. This sample has around 20,000 clones, with roughly 88% found just once. All the patients suffered relapse after autologous stem cell transplantation, and brentuximab vedotin exposure differed. The sample was peripheral blood mononuclear cells (PBMCs), taken before the second cycle of nivolumab. Receptors originate from a human donor with classical Hodgkin lymphoma.

The V and J genes are TRBV7-9 and TRBJ2-2, with D possibly matching TRBD2 (6 bases). Germline V gives CDR1 SEHNR, CDR2 FQNEAQ (reference sequence). Trimming stripped 3 bases from V and 4 bases from J, with 6 bases between. The CDR3 has 13 residues. CDR3 protein: CASSLEGTGELFF. The CDR3 DNA reads as TGTGCCAGCAGCTTGGAGGGCACCGGGGAGCTGTTTTTT. Drawing the rest from reference TRBV7-9 and TRBJ2-2, the complete variable domain is DTGVSQNPRHKITKRGQNVTFRCDPISEHNRLYWYRQTLGQGPEFLTYFQNEAQLEKSRLLSDRFSAERPKGSFSTLEIQRTEQGDSAMYLCASSLEGTGELFFGEGSRLTVL.

The gene calls are TRBV9 and TRBJ1-1; no clear D. V lost 0 bases and J lost 6, with 9 bases in between. Germline V gives CDR1 SGDLS, CDR2 YYNGEE. The CDR3 has 13 amino acids. CDR3 sequence (DNA): TGTGCCAGCAGCGTAGGACACGGACCTGAAGCTTTCTTT. Its protein product is CASSVGHGPEAFF. The full variable domain, rest sourced from reference TRBV9 and TRBJ1-1, is DSGVTQTPKHLITATGQRVTLRCSPRSGDLSVYWYQQSLDQGLQFLIQYYNGEERAKGNILERFSAQQFPDLHSELNLSSLELGDSALYFCASSVGHGPEAFFGQGTRLTVV.

CDR3 bases: TGCGCCAGCAGTCAATCGCTAAAGGGGAGGGGGCTCTCTGGAAACACCATATATTTT. It is translated as CASSQSLKGRGLSGNTIYF. The V call is TRBV23-1, the J call TRBJ1-3; 7 positions agree with TRBD1. TRBV23-1 is filed as an ORF, its function uncertain. Unmatched junction bases numbered 11, after V lost 0 bases and J lost 0 bases. CDR3 length equals 19 residues.

The V and J genes are TRBV7-8 and TRBJ1-2, with D possibly matching TRBD1 (5 bases). Trimming removed 0 bases at V and 5 bases at J, with 13 bases between. The CDR3 loop spans 15 amino acids. The V gene's germline CDR1 is SGHVS and CDR2 FQNEAQ. The CDR3 loop reads CASSLALLEGYGYTF. In DNA, the CDR3 is TGTGCCAGCAGCTTAGCGCTCTTAGAGGGGTATGGCTACACCTTC.

In its sample, this clone was seen a few times. The chain joins TRBV5-1 to TRBJ2-2; possibly TRBD1 for D (6 bases). The germline gives CDR1 SGHRS, CDR2 YFSETQ. The ends were cut back, 0 bases at V and 1 base at J, with 7 bases in the middle. The CDR3 length is 15 residues. CDR3 loop: CASSLEGGNTGELFF. The DNA of the CDR3 is TGCGCCAGCAGCTTGGAAGGGGGGAACACCGGGGAGCTGTTTTTT. Together with reference TRBV5-1 and TRBJ2-2, the CDR3 gives the full variable domain: KAGVTQTPRYLIKTRGQQVTLSCSPISGHRSVSWYQQTPGQGLQFLFEYFSETQRNKGNFPGRFSGRQFSNSRSEMNVSTLELGDSALYLCASSLEGGNTGELFFGEGSRLTVL.

This clone was seen only a few times. The chain uses TRBV4-3 and TRBJ2-1, with 7 nucleotides matching TRBD1. The CDR3 extends over 15 amino acids. V gave up 2 bases and J gave up 3 bases; unmatched junction bases: 4. CDR1 and CDR2 (germline): LGHNA, YSLEER. The CDR3 nucleotides read TGCGCCAGCAGCCAAACACAGGGGATCTACAATGAGCAGTTCTTC. Protein sequence: CASSQTQGIYNEQFF.

The chain recombines TRBV21-1 with TRBJ2-2; the table gives TRBD1 as D, unverified against the DNA. TRBV21-1 is described as a pseudogene. The CDR3 sequence is 15 residues long. Written as DNA, the CDR3 is TGTGCCAGCAGCATGGACAGGGAGAACACCGGGGAGCTGTTTTTT. Its protein is CASSMDRENTGELFF.

This clone came up once. This rearrangement joins TRBV18 to TRBJ1-1; no clear D. The germline V gene encodes CDR1 KGHSH and CDR2 LQKENI. Between the trimmed V and J ends, which lost 6 bases and 2 bases, there was a span of 16 bases. The CDR3 length is 15 residues. The CDR3 sequence is CASSRGLILNTEAFF. The CDR3 bases are TGTGCCAGCTCCCGGGGTCTTATTCTAAACACTGAAGCTTTCTTT.

This rearrangement joins TRBV6-5 to TRBJ2-7, with unresolved D. The CDR3 covers 13 residues. The V end lost 4 bases, the J end lost 3 bases, and 10 bases lay between the germline ends. CDR1 MNHEY and CDR2 SVGAGI come from the germline V gene. The CDR3 loop is CASSFLVSYEQYF. CDR3 in DNA: TGTGCCAGCAGTTTCCTCGTTAGCTACGAGCAGTACTTC.

This chain connects TRBV6-5 to TRBJ1-2; unclear D gene. The CDR3 sequence is 14 residues long. Trimming shortened V by 2 bases and J by 3 bases, and 10 bases separated the two germline ends. Per the germline V gene, CDR1 is MNHEY and CDR2 is SVGAGI. The CDR3 DNA follows: TGTGCCAGCAGTTACCCCGGGCAGTACTATGGCTACACCTTC. It is translated as CASSYPGQYYGYTF.

In its sample, this clone was seen once. V usage is TRBV27 and J usage is TRBJ2-3; D perhaps matches TRBD1 (5 bases). Deletions cut 7 bases from V and 1 base from J, with 15 bases between. CDR1 is MNHEY and CDR2 is SMNVEV in the germline V gene (reference sequence). This CDR3 is 15 amino acids long. The CDR3 DNA reads TGTGCCAGCACCACACAGGTGTCTGGCACAGATACGCAGTATTTT. Translating gives CASTTQVSGTDTQYF.

The chain uses TRBV25-1 and TRBJ1-6, with 7 bases matching TRBD1. The junction had 9 bases not matched to a gene; V was cut back by 8 bases and J by 8 bases. This CDR3 spans 14 amino acids. Germline-derived CDR1 and CDR2 are MGHDK and SYGVNS. The CDR3 protein is CASGRGGNYSPLHF. CDR3 nucleotide sequence: TGTGCCAGCGGTAGAGGGGGCAATTATTCACCCCTCCACTTT. The complete variable domain, with remaining parts taken from reference TRBV25-1 and TRBJ1-6, reads EADIYQTPRYLVIGTGKKITLECSQTMGHDKMYWYQQDPGMELHLIHYSYGVNSTEKGDLSSESTVSRIRTEHFPLTLESARPSHTSQYLCASGRGGNYSPLHFGNGTRLTVT.

The V gene is TRBV19, the J gene TRBJ1-1; 8 bases are shared with TRBD1. Germline trimming cut 5 bases from V and 1 base from J; bases unmatched to any gene: 3. Germline V lookup: CDR1 LNHDA, CDR2 SQIVND (reference sequence). This CDR3 region has 14 residues. The DNA of the CDR3 is TGTGCCAGTAGTGCCCAGGGGGCGAACACTGAAGCTTTCTTT. Its protein product is CASSAQGANTEAFF. The entire variable domain, with the rest obtained from reference TRBV19 and TRBJ1-1, is as follows: DGGITQSPKYLFRKEGQNVTLSCEQNLNHDAMYWYRQDPGQGLRLIYYSQIVNDFQKGDIAEGYSVSREKKESFPLTVTSAQKNPTAFYLCASSAQGANTEAFFGQGTRLTVV.

This sequence joins TRBV19 and TRBJ2-1, with 7 bases lining up with TRBD2. The CDR3 has 15 amino acids. The germline CDR1 and CDR2 sequences are LNHDA and SQIVND (reference sequence). V was pared by 6 bases and J by 0 bases, with 5 bases of the junction left unmatched. The CDR3: CASRWGGSSYNEQFF. CDR3 nucleotide sequence: TGTGCCAGTAGATGGGGGGGGAGCTCCTACAATGAGCAGTTCTTC.

The rearrangement uses TRBV10-3 and TRBJ1-2; D remains unclear. Germline loops: CDR1 ENHRY, CDR2 SYGVKD. Between the trimmed V and J ends, which lost 3 bases and 6 bases, there was a span of 11 bases. This CDR3 spans 13 amino acids. CDR3 sequence: CAISESPRHGYTF. In DNA form, the CDR3 reads TGTGCCATCAGTGAATCGCCACGGCATGGCTACACCTTC.

This chain links TRBV6-6 with TRBJ2-2; weak D call: TRBD1 (5 bases). Germline V gene lookup returns CDR1 MNHNY and CDR2 SVGAGI (reference sequence). V lost 5 bases, J lost 6 bases, and 19 bases lay in between. This CDR3 has 16 residues. In nucleotides, the CDR3 is TGTGCCAGCAGTGCCCAATTACAGGCCATGGCCGGGGAGCTGTTTTTT. Its protein product is CASSAQLQAMAGELFF.

The CDR3 nucleotides read TGCGCCAGCAGCTTCGGGACTAGCGGGGGGCTCGGGTATGAGCAGTTCTTC. This codes for CASSFGTSGGLGYEQFF. The rearrangement links TRBV5-1 to TRBJ2-1; 15 bases are a match to TRBD2. V trimming: 2 bases; J trimming: 8 bases; junction bases outside the gene matches: 8. Germline values: CDR1 SGHRS, CDR2 YFSETQ. The CDR3 consists of 17 residues.

This clone has only a few counts. This sequence joins TRBV19 and TRBJ2-1; 12 bases match TRBD2. V was pared by 0 bases and J by 12 bases, with 3 bases of the junction left unmatched. The V gene's germline CDR1 is LNHDA and CDR2 SQIVND (reference sequence). The CDR3 consists of 14 residues. As DNA, the CDR3 is TGTGCCAGTAGTATAGATCAGGGACTAGCGGGGCAGTTCTTC. This codes for CASSIDQGLAGQFF.